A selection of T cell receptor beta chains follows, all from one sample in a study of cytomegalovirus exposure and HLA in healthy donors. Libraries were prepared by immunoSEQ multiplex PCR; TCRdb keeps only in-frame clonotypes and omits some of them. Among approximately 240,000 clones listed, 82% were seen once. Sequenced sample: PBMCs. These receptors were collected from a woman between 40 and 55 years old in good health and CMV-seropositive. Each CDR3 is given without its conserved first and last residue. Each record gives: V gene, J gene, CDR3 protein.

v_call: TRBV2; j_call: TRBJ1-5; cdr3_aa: ASSSFDWNQPQH
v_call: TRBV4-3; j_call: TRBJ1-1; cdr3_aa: ASSPGDSNTEAF
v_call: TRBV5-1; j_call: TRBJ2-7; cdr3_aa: ASSFTLAGTMDEQY
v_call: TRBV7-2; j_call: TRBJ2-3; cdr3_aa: ASSLVGTGFRTDTQY
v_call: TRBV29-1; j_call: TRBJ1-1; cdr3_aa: SVEEYGSWL
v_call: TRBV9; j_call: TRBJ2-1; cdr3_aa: ASSSPWGGGVNEQF
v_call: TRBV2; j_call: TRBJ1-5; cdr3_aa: ASRRDQGGQPQH
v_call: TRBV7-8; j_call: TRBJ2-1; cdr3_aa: ASSSKRGGVNNEQF
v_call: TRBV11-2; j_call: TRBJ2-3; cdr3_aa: ASSLGRDTDTQY
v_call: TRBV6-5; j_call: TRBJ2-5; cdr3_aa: ASRVSPDSETQY
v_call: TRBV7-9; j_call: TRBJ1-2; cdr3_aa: SSKIVGQDGYT
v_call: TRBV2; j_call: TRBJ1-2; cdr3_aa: ASSEARKGAKGYT
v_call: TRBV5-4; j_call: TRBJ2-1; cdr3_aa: ASSPRAGYNEQF
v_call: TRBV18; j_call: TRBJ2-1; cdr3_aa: ASSPIATSGRGNEQF
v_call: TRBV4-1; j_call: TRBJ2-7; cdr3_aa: ASSQSAGGKVLSEQY
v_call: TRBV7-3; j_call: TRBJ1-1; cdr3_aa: ASSSILGGTEAF
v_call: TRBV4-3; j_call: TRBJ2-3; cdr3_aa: ASSHGLAADSTDTQY
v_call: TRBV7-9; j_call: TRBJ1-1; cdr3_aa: SSSFGGLNTEAF
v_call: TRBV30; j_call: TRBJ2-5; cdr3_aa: AWRWDSLRETQY
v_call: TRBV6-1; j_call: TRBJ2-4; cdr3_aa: ASSEGGDRGWY
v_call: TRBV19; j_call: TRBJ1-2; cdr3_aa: ASSLLPGESYT
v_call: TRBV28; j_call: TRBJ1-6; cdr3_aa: ASSLGSTGNSPLH